The clone carrying this T cell receptor (beta chain) was seen a few times. The target antigen is unknown. This sample is part of a study of response to subunit inactivated influenza vaccine. Study-wide points: Authors suggested few new T cells are recruited by each seasonal influenza vaccination.

TCRdb re-analysed the RT-PCR reads in MiXCR, keeping a single row per CDR3 protein. The table lists approximately 170,000 distinct CDR3 sequences, 13% to 15% of them singletons. The germline V gene has CDR1 SGHAT and CDR2 FQNNGV. The CDR3 sequence is 14 residues long. The V gene lost 3 bases and the J gene lost 2 bases, with 9 bases spanning the gap. The sequence was collected from a man aged 50-60 years who received an inactivated influenza vaccine. The sequencing here drew on CD8+ T cells sorted from PBMCs, taken around 5 days after vaccination. The chain has TRBV11-2 and TRBJ2-3, with D unclear. This chain's CDR3 is CASSFPSHTDTQYF. The DNA for the CDR3 is TGTGCCAGCAGCTTTCCTAGTCACACAGATACGCAGTATTTT.